This entry is about one TCR beta chain. The sample originates from a study of shared clonotypes between healthy human individuals. Overall study: The donor pool was made up of a couple of women and a few men aged 18 to 49.

The CDR3 sequence is 12 residues long. The V gene lost 1 base and the J gene lost 6 bases, with 6 bases spanning the gap. The germline gives CDR1 MDHEN, CDR2 SYDVKM. Libraries were prepared by immunoSEQ multiplex PCR; TCRdb keeps only in-frame clonotypes and omits some of them. The table lists hundreds of thousands of clones, approximately 71% of them singletons. Every contributor of samples was a Caucasian grown-up residing in Nashville, Tennessee. The TCR sequence derives from a woman in her thirties or forties in good health. Some clones in this sample may be carry-over from other donors' samples. Sequences were obtained from PBMCs. The genes are TRBV28 and TRBJ1-1; D remains ambiguous. CDR3 in amino acids: CASSLLGPEAFF. The CDR3, as DNA: TGTGCCAGCAGTTTATTGGGCCCTGAAGCTTTCTTT.